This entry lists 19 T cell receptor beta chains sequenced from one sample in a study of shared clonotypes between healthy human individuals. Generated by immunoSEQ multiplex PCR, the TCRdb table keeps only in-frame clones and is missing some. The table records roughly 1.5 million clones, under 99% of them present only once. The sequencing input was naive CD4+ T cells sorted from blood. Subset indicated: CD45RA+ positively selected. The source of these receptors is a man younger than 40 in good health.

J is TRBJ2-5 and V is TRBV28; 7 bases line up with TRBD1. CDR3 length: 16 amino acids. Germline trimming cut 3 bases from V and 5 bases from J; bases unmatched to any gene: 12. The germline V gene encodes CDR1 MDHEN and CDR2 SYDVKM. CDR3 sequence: CASSLGQFGDGETQYF. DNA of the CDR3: TGTGCCAGCAGTTTGGGACAGTTTGGCGACGGGGAGACCCAGTACTTC.

For the CDR3, the DNA is TGTGCCAGCTCTCGGGACAGGGAATACTTTCAGCCCCAGCATTTT. This codes for CASSRDREYFQPQHF. The chain couples TRBV18 to TRBJ1-5, with 9 bases identical to TRBD1. Unmatched junction bases numbered 9, after V lost 6 bases and J lost 6 bases. The CDR3 is 15 residues long. Germline CDR1 and CDR2: KGHSH and LQKENI.

CDR3 in DNA: TGTGCCAGCAGCTTAGCCTCCTTAGGACACGGATTCCAAGAGACCCAGTACTTC. This translates into CASSLASLGHGFQETQYF. V usage is TRBV7-9 and J usage is TRBJ2-5; D may be TRBD1 (5 bases). The germline CDR1 and CDR2 sequences are SEHNR and FQNEAQ (reference sequence). Trimming took 0 bases from V and 1 from J, leaving 18 bases between them. The CDR3 runs 18 residues.

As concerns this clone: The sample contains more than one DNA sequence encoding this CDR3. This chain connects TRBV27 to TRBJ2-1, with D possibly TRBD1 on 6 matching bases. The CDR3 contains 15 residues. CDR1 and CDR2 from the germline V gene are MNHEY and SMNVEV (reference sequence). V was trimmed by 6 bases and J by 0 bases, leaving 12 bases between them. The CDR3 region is CASSPDRSSYNEQFF. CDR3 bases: TGTGCCAGCAGCCCGGACAGAAGCTCCTACAATGAGCAGTTCTTC.

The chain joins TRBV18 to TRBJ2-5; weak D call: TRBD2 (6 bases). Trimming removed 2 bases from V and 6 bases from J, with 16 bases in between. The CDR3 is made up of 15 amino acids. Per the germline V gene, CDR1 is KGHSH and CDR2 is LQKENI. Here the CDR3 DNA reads TGTGCCAGCTCACCATCTGGGGGAGGCGGGAAGACCCAGTACTTC. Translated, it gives CASSPSGGGGKTQYF.

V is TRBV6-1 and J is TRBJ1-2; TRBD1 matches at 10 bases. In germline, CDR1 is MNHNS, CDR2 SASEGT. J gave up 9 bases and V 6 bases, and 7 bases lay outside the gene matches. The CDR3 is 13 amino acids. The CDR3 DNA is TGTGCCAGCAGCGAGGGACAGGGGACACGCTACACCTTC. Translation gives CASSEGQGTRYTF.

The CDR3 DNA follows: TGCGCCAGCAGCTTGGGGACTAGCGGGAGCCACAATGAGCAGTTCTTC. This translates into CASSLGTSGSHNEQFF. The rearrangement uses TRBV5-1 and TRBJ2-1; 13 bases align to TRBD2. Germline V CDR1 and CDR2: SGHRS, YFSETQ. The CDR3 contains 16 residues. Losses at the gene ends were 0 bases for V and 5 bases for J; bases not matched to a gene: 2. The full variable domain, in which reference TRBV5-1 and TRBJ2-1 provide the parts outside the CDR3, is KAGVTQTPRYLIKTRGQQVTLSCSPISGHRSVSWYQQTPGQGLQFLFEYFSETQRNKGNFPGRFSGRQFSNSRSEMNVSTLELGDSALYLCASSLGTSGSHNEQFFGPGTRLTVL.

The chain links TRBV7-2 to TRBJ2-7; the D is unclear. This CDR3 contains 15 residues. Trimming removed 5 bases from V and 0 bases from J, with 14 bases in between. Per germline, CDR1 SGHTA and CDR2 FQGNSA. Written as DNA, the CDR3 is TGTGCCAGCAGCCCAGAACCGACAAACTCCTACGAGCAGTACTTC. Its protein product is CASSPEPTNSYEQYF.

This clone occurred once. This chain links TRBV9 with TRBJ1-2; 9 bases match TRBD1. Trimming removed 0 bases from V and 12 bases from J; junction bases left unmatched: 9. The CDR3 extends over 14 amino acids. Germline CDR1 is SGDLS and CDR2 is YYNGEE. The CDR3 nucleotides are TGTGCCAGCAGCGTAGTGGGTACAGGGGGCCTCCACACCTTC. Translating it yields CASSVVGTGGLHTF. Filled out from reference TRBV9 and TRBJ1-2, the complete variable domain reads DSGVTQTPKHLITATGQRVTLRCSPRSGDLSVYWYQQSLDQGLQFLIQYYNGEERAKGNILERFSAQQFPDLHSELNLSSLELGDSALYFCASSVVGTGGLHTFGSGTRLTVV.

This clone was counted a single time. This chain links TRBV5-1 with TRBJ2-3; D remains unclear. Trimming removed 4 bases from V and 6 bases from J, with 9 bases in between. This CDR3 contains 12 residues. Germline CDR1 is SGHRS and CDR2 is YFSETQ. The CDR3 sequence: CASSHAPDTQYF. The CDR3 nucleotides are TGCGCCAGCAGCCACGCTCCGGATACGCAGTATTTT.

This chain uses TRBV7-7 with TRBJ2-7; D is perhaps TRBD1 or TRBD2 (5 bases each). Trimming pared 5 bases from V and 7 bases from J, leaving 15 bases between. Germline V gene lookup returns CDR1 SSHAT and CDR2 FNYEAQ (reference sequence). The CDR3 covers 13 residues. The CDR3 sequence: CASSPGRMREQYF. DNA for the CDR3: TGTGCCAGCAGCCCGGGACGCATGCGGGAGCAGTACTTC. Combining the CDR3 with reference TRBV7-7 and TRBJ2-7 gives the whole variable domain GAGVSQSPRYKVTKRGQDVTLRCDPISSHATLYWYQQALGQGPEFLTYFNYEAQPDKSGLPSDRFSAERPEGSISTLTIQRTEQRDSAMYRCASSPGRMREQYFGPGTRLTVT.

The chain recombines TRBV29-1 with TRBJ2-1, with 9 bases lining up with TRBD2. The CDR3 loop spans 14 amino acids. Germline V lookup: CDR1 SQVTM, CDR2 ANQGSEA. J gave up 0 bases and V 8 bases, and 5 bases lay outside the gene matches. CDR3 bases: TGCAGCAGCGGGGGGTGGAGCTCCTACAATGAGCAGTTCTTC. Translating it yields CSSGGWSSYNEQFF.

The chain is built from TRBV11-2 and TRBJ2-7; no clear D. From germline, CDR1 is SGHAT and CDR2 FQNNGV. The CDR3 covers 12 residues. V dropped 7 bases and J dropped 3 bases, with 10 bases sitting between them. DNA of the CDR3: TGTGCCAGCATCTCAGCGAGCTACGAGCAGTACTTC. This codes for CASISASYEQYF.

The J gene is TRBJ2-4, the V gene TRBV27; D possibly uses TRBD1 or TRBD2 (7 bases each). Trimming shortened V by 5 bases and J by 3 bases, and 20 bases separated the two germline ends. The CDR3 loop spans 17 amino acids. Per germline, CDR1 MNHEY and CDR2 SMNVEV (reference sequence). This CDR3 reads CASSLRQGAGVKNIQYF. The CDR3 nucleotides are TGTGCCAGCAGTCTCAGACAGGGCGCGGGGGTCAAAAACATTCAGTACTTC.

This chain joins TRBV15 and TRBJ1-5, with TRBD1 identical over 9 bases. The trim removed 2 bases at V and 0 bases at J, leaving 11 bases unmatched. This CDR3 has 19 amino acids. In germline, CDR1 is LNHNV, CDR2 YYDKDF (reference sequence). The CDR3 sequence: CATSRTRGTGRDSNQPQHF. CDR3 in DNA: TGTGCCACCAGCAGAACAAGGGGGACAGGGAGAGATAGCAATCAGCCCCAGCATTTT.

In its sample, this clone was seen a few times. CDR3 DNA sequence: TGCGCCAGCAGCTTAGGGCAGGGGGTAGCTGCGCAGTATTTT. This gives the protein CASSLGQGVAAQYF. The chain is built from TRBV5-1 and TRBJ2-3, with 7 positions matching TRBD1. V lost 2 bases, J lost 10 bases, and 10 bases stayed unmatched. CDR1 is SGHRS and CDR2 is YFSETQ in the germline V gene. This CDR3 contains 14 residues.

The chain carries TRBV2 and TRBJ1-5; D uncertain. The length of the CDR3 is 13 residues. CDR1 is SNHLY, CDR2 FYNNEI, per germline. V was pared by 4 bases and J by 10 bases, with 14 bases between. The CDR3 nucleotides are TGTGCCAGCAGTGCGCTGGGAATTATTCCCCAGCATTTT. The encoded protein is CASSALGIIPQHF.

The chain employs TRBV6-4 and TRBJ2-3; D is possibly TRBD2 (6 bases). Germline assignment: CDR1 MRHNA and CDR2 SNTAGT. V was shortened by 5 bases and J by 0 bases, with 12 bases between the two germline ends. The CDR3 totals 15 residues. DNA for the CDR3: TGTGCCAGCAGTTGGGGGGTCGCCAGCACAGATACGCAGTATTTT. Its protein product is CASSWGVASTDTQYF.

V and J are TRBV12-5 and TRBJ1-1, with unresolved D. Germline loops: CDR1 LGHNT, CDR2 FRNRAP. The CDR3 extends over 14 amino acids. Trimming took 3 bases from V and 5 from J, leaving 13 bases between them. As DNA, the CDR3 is TGTGCTAGTGGTTTCGGGGATCGGGAGACTGAAGCTTTCTTT. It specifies CASGFGDRETEAFF.